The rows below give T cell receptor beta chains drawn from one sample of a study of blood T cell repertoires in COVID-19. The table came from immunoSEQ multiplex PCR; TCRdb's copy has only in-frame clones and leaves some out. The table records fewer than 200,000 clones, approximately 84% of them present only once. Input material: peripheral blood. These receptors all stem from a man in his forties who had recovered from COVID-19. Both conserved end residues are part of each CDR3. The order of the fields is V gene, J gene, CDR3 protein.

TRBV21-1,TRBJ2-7,CASMLVKGVCIWYF
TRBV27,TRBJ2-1,CASSYGLGEQFF
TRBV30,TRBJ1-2,CAWSPGTGAWGYTF
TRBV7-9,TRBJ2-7,CASSSPRVYEQYF
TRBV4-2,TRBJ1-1,CASSQDRWDRAAFF
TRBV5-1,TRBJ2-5,CASSLARTSGQETQYF
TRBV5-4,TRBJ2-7,CASSNRDSSYEQYF
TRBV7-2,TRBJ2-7,CASSLNPSGSYEQYF
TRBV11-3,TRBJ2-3,CASSSRQGASTDTQYF
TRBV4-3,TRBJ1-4,CASSQDPHGDRGKKLFF
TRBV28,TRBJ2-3,CASSDRGGDTQYF
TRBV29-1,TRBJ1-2,CSVEDPEGDVVGYTF
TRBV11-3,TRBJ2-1,CASRATGNSSYNEQFF
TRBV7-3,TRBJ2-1,CASSRLRGEQFF
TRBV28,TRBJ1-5,CASSSPPSSNQPQHF
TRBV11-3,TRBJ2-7,CASSLNRNYEQYF
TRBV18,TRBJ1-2,CASSPRGGAGYTF
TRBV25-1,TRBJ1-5,CASSRQGAGQPQHF
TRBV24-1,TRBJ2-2,CATSDPYRGRTGELFF
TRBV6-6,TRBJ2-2,CASSLRTSGGARTGELFF
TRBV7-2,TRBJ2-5,CASSAGQGGETQYF
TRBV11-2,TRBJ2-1,CASRGLAGEGEQFF
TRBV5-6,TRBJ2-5,CASSLPGHTQETQYF
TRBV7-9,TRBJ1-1,CASSQSQGLTEAFF
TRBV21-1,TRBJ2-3,CAHVAGFTDTQYF
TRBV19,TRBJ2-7,CASSIQGGSYEQYF
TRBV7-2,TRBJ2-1,CASSSNLKEQFF
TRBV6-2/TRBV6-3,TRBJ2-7,CASIPHQGAGGQEQYF
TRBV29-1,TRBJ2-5,CSVEEMETQYF
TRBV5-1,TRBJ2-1,CASSAGGDEQFF